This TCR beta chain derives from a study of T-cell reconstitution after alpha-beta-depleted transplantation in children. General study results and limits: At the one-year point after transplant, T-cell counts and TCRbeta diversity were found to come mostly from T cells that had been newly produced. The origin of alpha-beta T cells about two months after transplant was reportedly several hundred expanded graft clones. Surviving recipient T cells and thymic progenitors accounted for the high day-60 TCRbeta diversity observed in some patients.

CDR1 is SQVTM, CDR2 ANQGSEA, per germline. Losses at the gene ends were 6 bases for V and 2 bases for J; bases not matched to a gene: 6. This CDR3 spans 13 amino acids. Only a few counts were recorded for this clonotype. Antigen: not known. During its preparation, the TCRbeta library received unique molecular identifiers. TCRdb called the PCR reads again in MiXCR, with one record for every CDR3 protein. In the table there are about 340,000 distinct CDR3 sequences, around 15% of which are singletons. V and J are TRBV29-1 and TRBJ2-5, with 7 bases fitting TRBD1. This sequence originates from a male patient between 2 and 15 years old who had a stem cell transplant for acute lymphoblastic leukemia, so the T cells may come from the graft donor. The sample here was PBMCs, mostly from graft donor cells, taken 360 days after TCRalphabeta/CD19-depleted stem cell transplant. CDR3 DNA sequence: TGCAGCGTAATGACAGGGCTGCAAGAGACCCAGTACTTC. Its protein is CSVMTGLQETQYF.